These 9 T cell receptor beta chains came from one sample sequenced in a study of blood T cells in healthy people across ages. Next came a second PCR, run for roughly 6 to 11 cycles, which used a sample-barcoded 5' primer along with a J-beta primer mix. MiXCR, applied by TCRdb to the 5' RACE reads, yields one record per CDR3 protein. Here the sample spans about 780,000 distinct CDR3 sequences, about 42% being singletons. The sequenced material came from blood. The receptors derive from an elderly man in good health.

On this clonotype: One base away lies a much larger clone, so this may be a sequencing read error. J is TRBJ2-7 and V is TRBV12-3 or TRBV12-4, with 7 bases fitting TRBD1. This CDR3 has 13 residues. The V segment lost 7 bases and the J segment 6 bases; nucleotides outside the gene matches: 9. DNA for the CDR3: TGTGCCAGCACGAAATGGGACAGATTCGAGCAGTACTTC. This encodes CASTKWDRFEQYF.

The rearrangement uses TRBV4-2 and TRBJ2-7; D is unclear. V was trimmed by 2 bases and J by 7 bases, leaving 6 bases between them. CDR1 is LGHNA and CDR2 is YNFKEQ in the germline V gene. This CDR3 comprises 11 residues. The DNA for the CDR3 is TGTGCCAGCAGCCAACAAGCGGAGCAGTACTTC. As protein: CASSQQAEQYF.

This clonotype was recorded a few times. The chain has TRBV10-3 and TRBJ2-7; possible D gene TRBD1, 6 bases. This CDR3 is 15 amino acids long. The V end lost 4 bases, the J end lost 3 bases, and 16 bases lay between the germline ends. Germline V gene lookup returns CDR1 ENHRY and CDR2 SYGVKD. The CDR3 coding sequence is TGTGCCATCAGTGCCAGGGGATCATCGAGCTACGAGCAGTACTTC. Translating it yields CAISARGSSSYEQYF.

This clonotype has just a few counts. The chain is built from TRBV7-2 and TRBJ1-6; D is ambiguous. Germline values: CDR1 SGHTA, CDR2 FQGNSA. The CDR3 spans 17 residues. The V end lost 1 base, the J end lost 2 bases, and 12 bases lay between the germline ends. The CDR3 DNA sequence: TGTGCCAGCAGCTTAGGCCTGAGCGCAGCCTATAATTCACCCCTCCACTTT. This codes for CASSLGLSAAYNSPLHF.

V is TRBV2 and J is TRBJ2-3, with D uncertain. Germline values: CDR1 SNHLY, CDR2 FYNNEI. The CDR3 consists of 11 residues. Trimming removed 7 bases from V and 3 bases from J, with 5 bases in between. The CDR3 bases are TGTGCCAGCAAAGTTACAGATACGCAGTATTTT. Its translation is CASKVTDTQYF.

The DNA of the CDR3 is TGCGCCAGCAGCCCTTGGGCGGGAGATGAGCAGTTCTTC. Translating it yields CASSPWAGDEQFF. This chain connects TRBV5-1 to TRBJ2-1, with 7 bases lining up with TRBD2. The CDR3 has 13 residues. Germline assignment: CDR1 SGHRS and CDR2 YFSETQ. The V and J ends lost 4 bases and 8 bases, in that order; junction bases with no gene match: 6.

This clonotype was counted between two and nine times. V is TRBV9 and J is TRBJ1-4, with D tentatively TRBD1 (5 bases). The CDR3 has 15 residues. Germline V gene sequence: CDR1 SGDLS, CDR2 YYNGEE. The germline V and J ends were trimmed by 0 bases and 7 bases, with 13 bases remaining between them. In nucleotides, the CDR3 is TGTGCCAGCAGCGTAGCTAGGGACGTCGGTGAAAAACTGTTTTTT. Amino acid sequence: CASSVARDVGEKLFF.

The CDR3 spells CASSVPPETYEQYF. The CDR3 DNA reads TGTGCCAGCAGTGTACCCCCTGAGACTTACGAGCAGTACTTC. The chain links TRBV12-3 or TRBV12-4 to TRBJ2-1, with D unclear. The J call is uncertain, as TRBJ2-7 better fits the DNA end. This CDR3 is 14 amino acids long.

V usage is TRBV20-1 and J usage is TRBJ2-5; no clear D. This CDR3 contains 13 residues. Germline CDR1 reads DFQATT; CDR2 reads SNEGSKA (reference sequence). With 0 bases removed from V and 7 bases from J, the gap between germline ends came to 12 bases. This CDR3 is CSARDPPTGTQYF. DNA of the CDR3: TGCAGTGCTAGAGATCCTCCTACGGGGACCCAGTACTTC.